The 23 T cell receptor beta chains given below trace back to one sample, sequenced in a study of blood T cell repertoires in COVID-19. Assay: immunoSEQ multiplex PCR; the TCRdb copy retains only in-frame clones and omits some. The data show over 600,000 clones, over 80% seen once. Sequenced material: peripheral blood. These receptors were taken from a young woman with acute or convalescent COVID-19.

The chain combines TRBV2 with TRBJ2-3; 8 positions agree with TRBD2. This CDR3 comprises 18 residues. The V gene's germline CDR1 is SNHLY and CDR2 FYNNEI. Trimming removed 6 bases from V and 2 bases from J; junction bases left unmatched: 16. CDR3 in amino acids: CASSPRSGGRTYTDTQYF. The DNA for the CDR3 is TGTGCCAGCAGCCCTCGGAGCGGGGGCCGGACCTACACAGATACGCAGTATTTT. Using reference TRBV2 and TRBJ2-3 for the parts outside the CDR3, the full variable domain is EPEVTQTPSHQVTQMGQEVILRCVPISNHLYFYWYRQILGQKVEFLVSFYNNEISEKSEIFDDQFSVERPDGSNFTLKIRSTKLEDSAMYFCASSPRSGGRTYTDTQYFGPGTRLTVL.

J is TRBJ2-7 and V is TRBV28; 9 bases map to TRBD2. Germline CDR1 is MDHEN and CDR2 is SYDVKM. This CDR3 has 13 amino acids. Losses at the gene ends were 8 bases for V and 0 bases for J; bases not matched to a gene: 2. The CDR3 bases are TGTGCCAGCTTTAGCGGGAGCTCCTACGAGCAGTACTTC. It specifies CASFSGSSYEQYF.

This clone was counted between two and nine times. The chain combines TRBV10-3 with TRBJ1-6; TRBD1 might be the D (5 bases). The germline V gene encodes CDR1 ENHRY and CDR2 SYGVKD. The V and J ends lost 4 bases and 6 bases respectively, with 19 bases between them. The CDR3 sequence is 17 residues long. As DNA, the CDR3 is TGTGCCATCAGTGGGGGGGAGGCAGGATCAGGTAATTCACCCCTCCACTTT. Residues: CAISGGEAGSGNSPLHF.

The genes are TRBV5-1 and TRBJ1-1; 8 bases agree with TRBD1. The junction had 4 bases not matched to a gene; V was cut back by 2 bases and J by 1 base. Germline V CDR1 and CDR2: SGHRS, YFSETQ. The CDR3 totals 15 residues. CDR3 sequence (DNA): TGCGCCAGCAGCTTACAGGGGGAGGGGAACACTGAAGCTTTCTTT. This codes for CASSLQGEGNTEAFF.

On this clone: Different DNA sequences within this sample yield the same CDR3. The rearrangement joins TRBV6-5 to TRBJ1-5; a possible D gene is TRBD1 (6 bases). Germline V CDR1 and CDR2: MNHEY, SVGAGI. The CDR3 consists of 14 residues. Trimming cost V 5 bases and J 0 bases, with 8 bases left between them. CDR3 protein: CASSPGDSNQPQHF. In DNA, the CDR3 is TGTGCCAGCAGTCCAGGGGATAGCAATCAGCCCCAGCATTTT.

The chain has TRBV5-1 and TRBJ2-3; the match to TRBD2 covers 8 bases. The CDR3 spans 14 residues. Trimming took 3 bases from V and 6 from J; bases not matched to a gene: 6. Germline CDR1 is SGHRS and CDR2 is YFSETQ. The CDR3 nucleotides read TGCGCCAGCAGCTCGGGAGGGATTAGGGATACGCAGTATTTT. It specifies CASSSGGIRDTQYF.

The chain carries TRBV2 and TRBJ1-3; TRBD1 is a possible D gene (6 bases). CDR1 and CDR2 from the germline V gene are SNHLY and FYNNEI. CDR3 length: 14 amino acids. Between the trimmed V and J ends, which lost 3 bases and 4 bases, there was a span of 10 bases. The chain's CDR3 is CASSDWGQGNTIYF. For the CDR3, the DNA is TGTGCCAGCAGTGACTGGGGGCAGGGAAACACCATATATTTT. Full variable domain (outside the CDR3, taken from reference TRBV2 and TRBJ1-3): EPEVTQTPSHQVTQMGQEVILRCVPISNHLYFYWYRQILGQKVEFLVSFYNNEISEKSEIFDDQFSVERPDGSNFTLKIRSTKLEDSAMYFCASSDWGQGNTIYFGEGSWLTVV.

This chain joins TRBV5-1 and TRBJ2-7; 9 bases are a match to TRBD1. This CDR3 spans 14 amino acids. Looked up from germline, CDR1 is SGHRS and CDR2 is YFSETQ. V lost 6 bases, J lost 3 bases, and 7 bases stayed unmatched. CDR3 loop: CASNPGQGVYEQYF. CDR3 in DNA: TGCGCCAGCAATCCGGGACAGGGCGTCTACGAGCAGTACTTC.

This rearrangement joins TRBV7-9 to TRBJ2-2; possible D gene TRBD2, 5 bases. Looked up from germline, CDR1 is SEHNR and CDR2 is FQNEAQ (reference sequence). Between the trimmed V and J ends, which lost 4 bases and 9 bases, there was a span of 9 bases. The CDR3 covers 12 residues. Here the CDR3 reads CASSSGGRELFF. CDR3 nucleotide sequence: TGTGCCAGCAGCTCAGGAGGAAGGGAGCTGTTTTTT. Filled out from reference TRBV7-9 and TRBJ2-2, the complete variable domain reads DTGVSQNPRHKITKRGQNVTFRCDPISEHNRLYWYRQTLGQGPEFLTYFQNEAQLEKSRLLSDRFSAERPKGSFSTLEIQRTEQGDSAMYLCASSSGGRELFFGEGSRLTVL.

This chain uses TRBV10-3 with TRBJ1-1; TRBD1 agrees at 7 bases. This CDR3 comprises 12 residues. Trimming cost V 8 bases and J 1 base; bases outside gene matches: 1. Germline V lookup: CDR1 ENHRY, CDR2 SYGVKD. CDR3 region: CAIGQANTEAFF. The CDR3 bases are TGTGCCATCGGACAGGCGAACACTGAAGCTTTCTTT.

The gene calls are TRBV5-5 and TRBJ1-2; 7 nucleotides agree with TRBD1. Losses at the gene ends were 4 bases for V and 4 bases for J; bases not matched to a gene: 10. CDR1 is SGHKS and CDR2 is YYEKEE in the germline V gene (reference sequence). The CDR3 consists of 15 residues. The CDR3 DNA reads as TGTGCCAGCAGCACACGGACAGGCGAATTCTATGGCTACACCTTC. It yields the protein CASSTRTGEFYGYTF.

The genes are TRBV5-1 and TRBJ1-2; D is perhaps TRBD1 (6 bases). Germline-derived CDR1 and CDR2 are SGHRS and YFSETQ. Between the trimmed V and J ends, which lost 7 bases and 2 bases, there was a span of 9 bases. This CDR3 is built from 12 residues. For the CDR3, the DNA is TGCGCCAGCGGAACAGGGAACTATGGCTACACCTTC. Encoded protein: CASGTGNYGYTF.

The chain employs TRBV30 and TRBJ1-2; D may be TRBD1 (5 bases). There are 13 residues in the CDR3. V lost 2 bases and J 4 bases, leaving 11 bases between the germline ends. Germline CDR1 is GTSNPN and CDR2 is SVGIG (reference sequence). The CDR3 region is CAWSQGNSYGYTF. The CDR3 DNA reads as TGTGCCTGGAGTCAGGGAAATTCCTATGGCTACACCTTC. The full variable domain, its missing parts supplied by reference TRBV30 and TRBJ1-2, is SQTIHQWPATLVQPVGSPLSLECTVEGTSNPNLYWYRQAAGRGLQLLFYSVGIGQISSEVPQNLSASRPQDRQFILSSKKLLLSDSGFYLCAWSQGNSYGYTFGSGTRLTVV.

J is TRBJ2-2 and V is TRBV5-6; D is possibly TRBD1 (6 bases). The V gene's germline CDR1 is SGHDT and CDR2 YYEEEE. Trimming took 2 bases from V and 4 from J, leaving 18 bases between them. The CDR3 runs 17 residues. The CDR3 DNA sequence: TGTGCCAGCAGCTTAGTTACCGAGGGGGTAGGCACCGGGGAGCTGTTTTTT. Amino acids: CASSLVTEGVGTGELFF.

This clone appeared many times. The chain is built from TRBV5-1 and TRBJ2-7, with TRBD2 identical over 10 bases. V lost 0 bases to trimming and J lost 7 bases; unmatched junction nucleotides: 10. Germline CDR1 SGHRS, CDR2 YFSETQ. CDR3 length: 16 residues. This CDR3 is CASSLEWSSGSREQYF. The CDR3 nucleotides are TGCGCCAGCAGCTTGGAGTGGTCTAGCGGGAGTAGGGAGCAGTACTTC.

This rearrangement joins TRBV6-5 to TRBJ2-3; TRBD2 agrees at 7 bases. Germline trimming cut 0 bases from V and 5 bases from J; bases unmatched to any gene: 5. The CDR3 has 15 amino acids. CDR1 is MNHEY, CDR2 SVGAGI, per germline. The CDR3 protein is CASSYSKASGDTQYF. DNA of the CDR3: TGTGCCAGCAGTTACTCTAAGGCTAGCGGAGATACGCAGTATTTT.

The rearrangement joins TRBV5-1 to TRBJ1-3, with TRBD1 identical over 12 bases. Losses at the gene ends were 3 bases for V and 0 bases for J; bases not matched to a gene: 16. The CDR3 is 21 amino acids. The germline V gene has CDR1 SGHRS and CDR2 YFSETQ. The CDR3 region has the DNA TGCGCCAGCAGCTCGAAACCGGGACAGGGGGCCATTCGAAGCTCTGGAAACACCATATATTTT. Its protein is CASSSKPGQGAIRSSGNTIYF.

CDR3 sequence (DNA): TGTGCCATCAGTGACGATGCAGGTATCTCTGGCTACACCTTC. Residues: CAISDDAGISGYTF. This sequence joins TRBV10-3 and TRBJ1-2; D gene unclear. This CDR3 is 14 amino acids long. The ends were cut back, 3 bases at V and 7 bases at J, with 15 bases in the middle. Germline V lookup: CDR1 ENHRY, CDR2 SYGVKD.

This clone was detected once. This chain connects TRBV4-1 to TRBJ2-3, with D possibly being TRBD1 (6 bases). The CDR3 covers 13 residues. Per germline, CDR1 MGHRA and CDR2 YSYEKL. Trimming took off 4 bases at V and 5 bases at J, with 10 bases between the two ends. The CDR3 spells CASSRRGLDTQYF. The CDR3 DNA sequence: TGCGCCAGCAGCCGCAGGGGATTAGATACGCAGTATTTT.

The rearrangement links TRBV6-5 to TRBJ1-2; D call uncertain. Germline values: CDR1 MNHEY, CDR2 SVGAGI. The CDR3 totals 12 residues. V lost 9 bases and J lost 8, with 16 bases in between. The CDR3 here is CASFALLLGYTF. CDR3 DNA sequence: TGTGCCAGTTTCGCCCTTCTATTGGGCTACACCTTC.

The chain is built from TRBV20-1 and TRBJ1-2; 10 nucleotides line up with TRBD1. Per the germline V gene, CDR1 is DFQATT and CDR2 is SNEGSKA (reference sequence). This CDR3 is built from 11 residues. J gave up 11 bases and V 5 bases, and 5 bases lay outside the gene matches. The CDR3 DNA reads TGCAGTGCTGGACAGGGGGTTAGGTACACCTTC. Residues: CSAGQGVRYTF.

J is TRBJ1-2 and V is TRBV5-8; 9 bases fit TRBD1. The CDR3 is made up of 18 amino acids. Germline assignment: CDR1 SGHTS and CDR2 YDEGEE. Trimming cost V 0 bases and J 3 bases; bases outside gene matches: 12. CDR3 amino acids: CASSLVSNRDRADYGYTF. In DNA form, the CDR3 reads TGTGCCAGCAGCTTGGTCTCAAACCGGGACAGGGCAGACTATGGCTACACCTTC.

The chain links TRBV29-1 to TRBJ2-7; no reliable D call. The CDR3 contains 13 residues. In germline, CDR1 is SQVTM, CDR2 ANQGSEA. Trimming removed 3 bases from V and 0 bases from J, with 9 bases in between. The CDR3 DNA follows: TGCAGCGTTGAGTCCCCAGTCTCCTACGAGCAGTACTTC. Encoded protein: CSVESPVSYEQYF.